A selection of T cell receptor beta chains follows, all from one sample in a study of blood T cell repertoires in COVID-19. Sequenced by immunoSEQ multiplex PCR; TCRdb stores in-frame clones only, minus some. The top ten hold 30% to 45% of the sample, which has fewer than 45,000 clones, approximately 85% seen once. The source material was peripheral blood. Receptors originate from a man aged 40-55 years with active or convalescent COVID-19. Each CDR3 is given without its conserved first and last residue. Only some rows state a clone size, as once, few, many or a class for expanded clones.

size	V	J	CDR3
.	TRBV15	TRBJ1-2	ATSRGQGDGYT
.	TRBV4-1	TRBJ2-7	ASSQGAGGPYEQY
.	TRBV3-1/TRBV3-2	TRBJ2-2	ASSQAVPGELF
.	TRBV7-6	TRBJ2-7	ASSPGDEQY
.	TRBV10-2	TRBJ2-1	ASSELYNEQF
.	TRBV5-5	TRBJ2-2	ASSLGSVGELF
.	TRBV10-2	TRBJ2-3	ASSPGLDTQY
.	TRBV11-2	TRBJ1-1	ASSVLPVQGGTEAF
few	TRBV9	TRBJ2-7	ASSVAPTGTYEQY
.	TRBV28	TRBJ1-1	ASSISGGDRVNTEAF
.	TRBV10-2	TRBJ1-5	ASSGRPSNQPQH
.	TRBV29-1	TRBJ2-2	SVARSGVNTGELF
.	TRBV14	TRBJ2-5	ASSQGKGRIQETQY
.	TRBV19	TRBJ1-4	ASSIAAVNEKLF
once	TRBV11-2	TRBJ2-7	ASRPPPGLAGGPYEQY
once	TRBV7-9	TRBJ2-5	ASSFAGETQY
.	TRBV11-2	TRBJ1-2	ASSSGSNRGRYGYT
.	TRBV28	TRBJ1-1	ASHGQGEGANTEAF
.	TRBV5-4	TRBJ2-2	ASSWGQGNTGELF
.	TRBV3-1/TRBV3-2	TRBJ2-2	ASSLGLYTGELF
.	TRBV7-2	TRBJ1-2	ASSLEPGAGGYT
.	TRBV11-2	TRBJ2-1	ASRRRTGNEQF
.	TRBV7-2	TRBJ2-1	ASSSVVGQAGNEQF
.	TRBV6-4	TRBJ1-2	ASSQGRGYGYT
.	TRBV12-3/TRBV12-4	TRBJ2-1	ASTFYNEQF
.	TRBV9	TRBJ2-1	ASSPGLGADFYNEQF
.	TRBV2	TRBJ2-7	ASRGRYEQY
.	TRBV4-1	TRBJ1-1	ASSQEVGAEAF